The 30 T cell receptor beta chains presented below share a single source sample, sequenced in a study of cytomegalovirus exposure and HLA in healthy donors. Use of 60 Vbeta and 13 Jbeta primers characterized the PCR. The repertoire was sequenced with immunoSEQ multiplex PCR; TCRdb's copy has only in-frame clones and lacks some. This sample has about 120,000 clones, with roughly a tenth found just once. Material for sequencing was PBMCs. The receptor set was obtained from a man between 25 and 39 years old in good health and CMV-seronegative.

The chain has TRBV7-9 and TRBJ2-7; 8 bases line up with TRBD1. Germline V gene lookup returns CDR1 SEHNR and CDR2 FQNEAQ (reference sequence). With V trimmed by 5 bases and J by 2 bases, 11 bases remained unmatched. This CDR3 contains 16 residues. The CDR3 DNA sequence: TGTGCCAGCAGCCCCGGACAGGGACGGATGACCTACGAGCAGTACTTC. Translating it yields CASSPGQGRMTYEQYF. Using reference TRBV7-9 and TRBJ2-7 for the parts outside the CDR3, the full variable domain is DTGVSQNPRHKITKRGQNVTFRCDPISEHNRLYWYRQTLGQGPEFLTYFQNEAQLEKSRLLSDRFSAERPKGSFSTLEIQRTEQGDSAMYLCASSPGQGRMTYEQYFGPGTRLTVT.

This clone was detected a few times. The genes are TRBV18 and TRBJ2-5, with 8 nucleotides matching TRBD1. The CDR3 is 16 residues long. The V gene end was trimmed by 3 bases and the J gene end by 4 bases; junction bases not matched to a gene: 10. Germline V lookup: CDR1 KGHSH, CDR2 LQKENI. The CDR3 DNA reads TGTGCCAGCTCACCCCCGTCCGACAGGGGACGAGAGACCCAGTACTTC. Amino acid sequence: CASSPPSDRGRETQYF. Looking up the rest from reference TRBV18 and TRBJ2-5 gives the full variable domain: NAGVMQNPRHLVRRRGQEARLRCSPMKGHSHVYWYRQLPEEGLKFMVYLQKENIIDESGMPKERFSAEFPKEGPSILRIQQVVRGDSAAYFCASSPPSDRGRETQYFGPGTRLLVL.

This clone was recorded a few times. The chain recombines TRBV12-2 with TRBJ1-2; TRBD1, the D gene given by the table, was not confirmed from the DNA. TRBV12-2 is a listed pseudogene. The CDR3 consists of 16 residues. DNA for the CDR3: TGTGCAAGTCGCGCAGTCCGAAGGGGCTTTAACTATGGCTACACCTTC. Translated, it gives CASRAVRRGFNYGYTF.

Here the CDR3 reads CASSFPGLDYGYTF. CDR3 nucleotide sequence: TGCGCCAGCAGCTTCCCAGGTTTGGACTATGGCTACACCTTC. The chain is built from TRBV5-1 and TRBJ1-2; D gene uncertain. Germline loops: CDR1 SGHRS, CDR2 YFSETQ. V lost 2 bases to trimming and J lost 3 bases, with 11 bases between them. There are 14 residues in the CDR3.

In the case of this clone: At one of its ends the junction is not consistent with the germline gene, which may arise from a read error. This chain links TRBV9 with TRBJ2-3; D perhaps matches TRBD2 (5 bases). The germline V gene encodes CDR1 SGDLS and CDR2 YYNGEE. This CDR3 spans 15 amino acids. The CDR3 region has the DNA TGTGCCAGCAGTGTAGCAAACGGGGTCTCAGATACGCAGTATTTT. Its translation: CASSVANGVSDTQYF.

This clone has a handful of counts. V is TRBV6-1 and J is TRBJ2-7, with 10 bases fitting TRBD1. The CDR3 spans 16 residues. Germline-derived CDR1 and CDR2 are MNHNS and SASEGT. V shed 4 bases, J shed 2 bases, and the junction held 8 bases outside the gene matches. CDR3 loop: CASSASPGTGAYEQYF. The CDR3 DNA follows: TGTGCCAGCAGTGCAAGCCCCGGGACAGGGGCCTACGAGCAGTACTTC.

This clone was counted a few times. This chain joins TRBV4-3 and TRBJ1-6; D ambiguous. The CDR3 covers 20 residues. The V end lost 0 bases, the J end lost 0 bases, and 18 bases lay between the germline ends. Germline values: CDR1 LGHNA, CDR2 YSLEER. The CDR3 sequence: CASSQDKGTGSSSYNSPLHF. The CDR3 region has the DNA TGCGCCAGCAGCCAAGATAAAGGAACCGGGTCCAGCTCCTATAATTCACCCCTCCACTTT.

This chain connects TRBV27 to TRBJ2-1; weak D call: TRBD2 (5 bases). The germline V gene encodes CDR1 MNHEY and CDR2 SMNVEV (reference sequence). CDR3 length equals 15 residues. V gave up 7 bases and J gave up 6 bases, with 19 bases separating them. DNA for the CDR3: TGTGCCAGCAAAGTACTTAGCGTCGGAGCCAATGAGCAGTTCTTC. Its protein product is CASKVLSVGANEQFF.

This rearrangement joins TRBV7-9 to TRBJ2-5, with TRBD2 matching over 14 bases. This CDR3 contains 18 residues. Germline V gives CDR1 SEHNR, CDR2 FQNEAQ (reference sequence). The V and J ends lost 5 bases and 1 base, in that order; junction bases with no gene match: 9. The CDR3, as DNA: TGTGCCAGCAGCGCGAGGACTAGCGGGGGGCAGCGCCAAGAGACCCAGTACTTC. Its translation: CASSARTSGGQRQETQYF.

The chain couples TRBV28 to TRBJ1-5; tentative D call: TRBD1 (5 bases). Germline CDR1 MDHEN, CDR2 SYDVKM. Trimming left V 2 bases short and J 7 bases short, with 9 bases between. The CDR3 contains 13 residues. Here the CDR3 DNA reads TGTGCCAGCAGTTTAGATAGGGGCCAGCCCCAGCATTTT. Protein product: CASSLDRGQPQHF.

The CDR3 region has the DNA TGTGCCAGCAGTTCACGGGTGAATTACGAGCAGTACTTC. Protein product: CASSSRVNYEQYF. The chain employs TRBV2 and TRBJ2-7; D is uncertain. The CDR3 spans 13 residues. Per the germline V gene, CDR1 is SNHLY and CDR2 is FYNNEI. V lost 5 bases to trimming and J lost 4 bases, with 12 bases between them.

There are a few counts of this clone. In the same sample, other DNA sequences code for this CDR3. The gene calls are TRBV28 and TRBJ2-7; D perhaps matches TRBD2 (5 bases). Trimming shortened V by 3 bases and J by 3 bases, and 12 bases separated the two germline ends. The CDR3 spans 14 residues. Germline V gene lookup returns CDR1 MDHEN and CDR2 SYDVKM. The CDR3 loop reads CASSLSSGNYEQYF. The CDR3 region has the DNA TGTGCCAGCAGTTTGTCCAGCGGAAACTACGAGCAGTACTTC.

The rearrangement uses TRBV10-2 and TRBJ2-7, with 7 bases matching TRBD2. V was pared by 4 bases and J by 3 bases, with 6 bases of the junction left unmatched. The CDR3 loop spans 14 amino acids. Germline-derived CDR1 and CDR2 are WSHSY and SAAADI. DNA for the CDR3: TGCGCCAGCAGTGGGGGGGGAGGAGACTACGAGCAGTACTTC. It encodes CASSGGGGDYEQYF.

This rearrangement joins TRBV11-3 to TRBJ2-7, with 7 positions matching TRBD1. CDR1 and CDR2 (germline): SGHNT, YENEEA. The length of the CDR3 is 12 residues. Losses at the gene ends were 5 bases for V and 4 bases for J; bases not matched to a gene: 2. In DNA form, the CDR3 reads TGTGCCAGCAGCCCAGGGGGTTACGAGCAGTACTTC. This codes for CASSPGGYEQYF. Filled out from reference TRBV11-3 and TRBJ2-7, the complete variable domain reads EAGVVQSPRYKIIEKKQPVAFWCNPISGHNTLYWYLQNLGQGPELLIRYENEEAVDDSQLPKDRFSAERLKGVDSTLKIQPAELGDSAVYLCASSPGGYEQYFGPGTRLTVT.

The CDR3 DNA reads as TGTGCCAGTAGTTTGCGGCGGGGGGAGCGGGAGCAGTTCTTC. Translated, it gives CASSLRRGEREQFF. This chain uses TRBV19 with TRBJ2-1, with 8 bases matching TRBD2. V lost 5 bases, J lost 10 bases, and 10 bases stayed unmatched. This CDR3 contains 14 residues. Germline V gene lookup returns CDR1 LNHDA and CDR2 SQIVND (reference sequence). The full variable domain, completed using reference TRBV19 and TRBJ2-1, is DGGITQSPKYLFRKEGQNVTLSCEQNLNHDAMYWYRQDPGQGLRLIYYSQIVNDFQKGDIAEGYSVSREKKESFPLTVTSAQKNPTAFYLCASSLRRGEREQFFGPGTRLTVL.

This clone was picked up many times. The gene calls are TRBV5-4 and TRBJ2-1; 9 bases align to TRBD2. The ends lost 0 bases at V and 0 bases at J; junction bases unmatched: 7. Germline assignment: CDR1 SGHNT and CDR2 YYREEE (reference sequence). The CDR3 is made up of 18 amino acids. The CDR3 sequence is CASSLGLADICSYNEQFF. For the CDR3, the DNA is TGTGCCAGCAGCTTGGGACTAGCGGACATATGCTCCTACAATGAGCAGTTCTTC.

The chain recombines TRBV6-1 with TRBJ2-5; weak D call: TRBD2 (5 bases). V was pared by 3 bases and J by 5 bases, with 28 bases between. Germline V gene data show CDR1 as MNHNS and CDR2 as SASEGT. The length of the CDR3 is 19 residues. DNA of the CDR3: TGTGCCAGCAGTGACCGAGTATTGGGAGTTAGTGTCAGATGGGAGACCCAGTACTTC. Amino acid sequence: CASSDRVLGVSVRWETQYF.

This clone was seen a handful of times. The chain couples TRBV7-2 to TRBJ2-7, with TRBD1 matching over 9 bases. The V and J ends lost 2 bases and 3 bases, in that order; junction bases with no gene match: 5. From germline, CDR1 is SGHTA and CDR2 FQGNSA. This CDR3 has 15 amino acids. The CDR3 loop is CASSLRGTGIYEQYF. CDR3 DNA: TGTGCCAGCAGCTTAAGGGGGACAGGGATCTACGAGCAGTACTTC.

The chain has TRBV10-3 and TRBJ1-2; 9 bases align to TRBD1. With V trimmed by 4 bases and J by 3 bases, 3 bases remained unmatched. The CDR3 spans 14 residues. Germline lookup yields CDR1 ENHRY and CDR2 SYGVKD. CDR3 sequence: CAISGQGGYYGYTF. The CDR3 DNA is TGTGCCATCAGTGGACAGGGGGGTTACTATGGCTACACCTTC.

This sequence joins TRBV14 and TRBJ1-2; TRBD1 might be the D (6 bases). The CDR3 has 15 amino acids. V gave up 4 bases and J gave up 3 bases, with 15 bases separating them. Germline CDR1 SGHDN, CDR2 FVKESK. The CDR3 sequence is CASSLPGQMYYGYTF. The CDR3 DNA reads as TGTGCCAGCAGCCTGCCTGGACAGATGTACTATGGCTACACCTTC.

This clone came up a few times. J is TRBJ1-2 and V is TRBV5-6, with 9 nucleotides matching TRBD1. The CDR3 covers 19 residues. With V trimmed by 0 bases and J by 3 bases, 15 bases remained unmatched. Germline V CDR1 and CDR2: SGHDT, YYEEEE. CDR3 bases: TGTGCCAGCAGCTTGGCCGTGTGGGGGACAGGGAAAGGAGACTATGGCTACACCTTC. It translates to CASSLAVWGTGKGDYGYTF.

This clone has just a few counts. CDR3 sequence: CATSREGREVEKLFF. CDR3 DNA: TGTGCCACCAGCAGAGAGGGCAGGGAGGTAGAAAAACTGTTTTTT. The chain uses TRBV15 and TRBJ1-4, with D perhaps TRBD1 (5 bases). The germline gives CDR1 LNHNV, CDR2 YYDKDF (reference sequence). V was clipped by 0 bases and J by 8 bases, with 13 bases between them. The CDR3 runs 15 residues. Filled out from reference TRBV15 and TRBJ1-4, the complete variable domain reads DAMVIQNPRYQVTQFGKPVTLSCSQTLNHNVMYWYQQKSSQAPKLLFHYYDKDFNNEADTPDNFQSRRPNTSFCFLDIRSPGLGDTAMYLCATSREGREVEKLFFGSGTQLSVL.

The chain is built from TRBV28 and TRBJ1-1; 7 bases map to TRBD1. With 9 bases clipped from V and 5 bases from J, the junction kept 6 bases outside the gene matches. The CDR3 covers 12 residues. Per germline, CDR1 MDHEN and CDR2 SYDVKM. Here the CDR3 DNA reads TGTGCCAGTGGGGACAGCGCTACTGAAGCTTTCTTT. Its protein product is CASGDSATEAFF.

CDR3: CASSETGDSYNEQFF. The DNA for the CDR3 is TGCGCCAGCAGCGAGACAGGGGATTCTTACAATGAGCAGTTCTTC. V gene TRBV5-1 combines with J gene TRBJ2-1, with 8 positions matching TRBD1. Per the germline V gene, CDR1 is SGHRS and CDR2 is YFSETQ. After removal of 4 bases from V and 4 bases from J, the junction contained 7 bases not matched to a gene. The CDR3 covers 15 residues.

This clone was counted only a few times. The chain recombines TRBV30 with TRBJ2-1; 11 bases are shared with TRBD2. Germline V CDR1 and CDR2: GTSNPN, SVGIG (reference sequence). V trimming: 4 bases; J trimming: 7 bases; junction bases outside the gene matches: 6. The CDR3 is 14 residues long. CDR3 DNA: TGTGCCTGGAATAGCGGGGGGGCCAGGAATGAGCAGTTCTTC. Encoded protein: CAWNSGGARNEQFF.

The CDR3 loop is CASSLNALGRGGQETQYF. CDR3 DNA sequence: TGTGCCAGCAGCTTAAACGCTTTGGGGCGGGGTGGGCAAGAGACCCAGTACTTC. This rearrangement joins TRBV7-2 to TRBJ2-5; D perhaps matches TRBD2 (6 bases). Germline lookup yields CDR1 SGHTA and CDR2 FQGNSA. There are 18 residues in the CDR3. V was shortened by 2 bases and J by 2 bases, with 21 bases between the two germline ends.

V is TRBV6-1 and J is TRBJ2-1; 7 nucleotides match TRBD2. The germline gives CDR1 MNHNS, CDR2 SASEGT. The CDR3 is made up of 12 amino acids. Trimming took 3 bases from V and 9 from J; bases not matched to a gene: 2. The CDR3 nucleotides read TGTGCCAGCAGTGAGGGGGGGGGTGAGCAGTTCTTC. It translates to CASSEGGGEQFF.

V usage is TRBV21-1 and J usage is TRBJ1-2. TRBV21-1 is recorded as a pseudogene. This CDR3 has 13 residues. The CDR3 DNA reads TGTGCCATCCCGGGGAGGCCTAACTATGGCTACACCTTC. It is translated as CAIPGRPNYGYTF.

This chain joins TRBV5-8 and TRBJ1-4; 11 bases map to TRBD1. With 4 bases clipped from V and 6 bases from J, the junction kept 5 bases outside the gene matches. Germline V lookup: CDR1 SGHTS, CDR2 YDEGEE. The CDR3 contains 15 residues. The CDR3: CASSHVDRGHEKLFF. As DNA, the CDR3 is TGTGCCAGCAGCCACGTGGACAGGGGGCATGAAAAACTGTTTTTT.

The chain employs TRBV19 and TRBJ2-7; 7 bases fit TRBD1. V lost 5 bases, J lost 2 bases, and 6 bases stayed unmatched. The CDR3 consists of 14 residues. From germline, CDR1 is LNHDA and CDR2 SQIVND (reference sequence). The CDR3 sequence is CASSRRDSPYEQYF. CDR3 sequence (DNA): TGTGCCAGTAGTCGCCGGGACAGTCCCTACGAGCAGTACTTC.